This is a list of T cell receptor beta chains from one sample in a study of cytomegalovirus exposure and HLA in healthy donors. Assay used: immunoSEQ multiplex PCR; TCRdb lists only in-frame clones, some missing. Here the sample spans about 130,000 clones, around four fifths being singletons. The sequencing sample was made of PBMCs. The receptors originated from a woman aged 35 to 49 in good health and CMV-seronegative. Both conserved end residues are part of each CDR3. The D gene is left open where the match is weak. Clone size appears in some rows only: once, few, many, or a class for an expanded clone.

CDR3nt: TGTGCCAGCAGTCGCAAGGGGGCCCGATCTGGGGCCAACGTCCTGACTTTC; CDR3aa: CASSRKGARSGANVLTF; abundance: .; j_gene: TRBJ2-6; d_gene: TRBD1; v_gene: TRBV27
CDR3nt: TGTGCCAGCAGTTACAGGGGGCAGGCGGAAAAACTGTTTTTT; CDR3aa: CASSYRGQAEKLFF; abundance: .; j_gene: TRBJ1-4; d_gene: TRBD1; v_gene: TRBV2
CDR3nt: TGTGCCAGCAGCACCAGGGACAGCTATGGCTACACCTTC; CDR3aa: CASSTRDSYGYTF; abundance: .; j_gene: TRBJ1-2; d_gene: TRBD1; v_gene: TRBV5-6
CDR3nt: TGTGCCAGCAGTTTGAACGGTCAGCCCCAGCATTTT; CDR3aa: CASSLNGQPQHF; abundance: .; j_gene: TRBJ1-5; d_gene: .; v_gene: TRBV28
CDR3nt: TGTGCCAGCAGCCAAGATTTGATTCTCAGTCACTATGGCTACACCTTC; CDR3aa: CASSQDLILSHYGYTF; abundance: .; j_gene: TRBJ1-2; d_gene: .; v_gene: TRBV14
CDR3nt: TGCGCCAGCAGCCCCCGGCCCTCTAGCGGAGTATTACGGGGGCAATATCATTCACCCCTCCACTTT; CDR3aa: CASSPRPSSGVLRGQYHSPLHF; abundance: .; j_gene: TRBJ1-6; d_gene: .; v_gene: TRBV4-1
CDR3nt: TGTGCCAGCAGTTTCGGTAGGCCGGGAGGAAACACCATATATTTT; CDR3aa: CASSFGRPGGNTIYF; abundance: .; j_gene: TRBJ1-3; d_gene: .; v_gene: TRBV25-1
CDR3nt: TGTGCCAGCAGCGTAGAAGCCGGGGGGGTAGGCAATGAGCAGTTCTTC; CDR3aa: CASSVEAGGVGNEQFF; abundance: .; j_gene: TRBJ2-1; d_gene: TRBD2; v_gene: TRBV9
CDR3nt: TGTGCCAGCAGCGTAACAGGGCTTTCTGGAAACACCATATATTTT; CDR3aa: CASSVTGLSGNTIYF; abundance: .; j_gene: TRBJ1-3; d_gene: .; v_gene: TRBV9
CDR3nt: TGTGCTAGTGGTTTGGGGGGAGGGAGCACTGAAGCTTTCTTT; CDR3aa: CASGLGGGSTEAFF; abundance: once; j_gene: TRBJ1-1; d_gene: .; v_gene: TRBV12-5
CDR3nt: TGTGCCAGCAGCTCAGACGCGGTCGGCCTCCACTTT; CDR3aa: CASSSDAVGLHF; abundance: once; j_gene: TRBJ1-6; d_gene: .; v_gene: TRBV7-9
CDR3nt: TGTGCCAGCAGCATAACTAGCGGGGGGCCTATCTCCTACGAGCAGTACTTC; CDR3aa: CASSITSGGPISYEQYF; abundance: once; j_gene: TRBJ2-7; d_gene: TRBD2; v_gene: TRBV2
CDR3nt: TGTGCCAGCAGTCTTGGACAGATCACTGAAGCTTTCTTT; CDR3aa: CASSLGQITEAFF; abundance: .; j_gene: TRBJ1-1; d_gene: .; v_gene: TRBV6-1
CDR3nt: TGCGCCAGCAGCCTCGACGGGTCCTATGGCTACACCTTC; CDR3aa: CASSLDGSYGYTF; abundance: .; j_gene: TRBJ1-2; d_gene: .; v_gene: TRBV5-1
CDR3nt: TGCAGCGTTGGGACCGTAGTTCGGGGCACTGAAGCTTTCTTT; CDR3aa: CSVGTVVRGTEAFF; abundance: few; j_gene: TRBJ1-1; d_gene: .; v_gene: TRBV29-1
CDR3nt: TGTGCCAGCAGACTGGGGGGGAATGGTGGCTACACCTTC; CDR3aa: CASRLGGNGGYTF; abundance: .; j_gene: TRBJ1-2; d_gene: .; v_gene: TRBV6-5
CDR3nt: TGTGCCAGCAGTCCGTCCGACAAATTTTGGGCTTTCTTT; CDR3aa: CASSPSDKFWAFF; abundance: .; j_gene: TRBJ1-1; d_gene: .; v_gene: TRBV28
CDR3nt: TGTGCCAGCAGCCAAGAGGAGGGGGGGTTGGAAGCTTTCTTT; CDR3aa: CASSQEEGGLEAFF; abundance: once; j_gene: TRBJ1-1; d_gene: .; v_gene: TRBV4-2
CDR3nt: TGTGCCAGCAGTTTAACGGAGTCCTACGAGCAGTACTTC; CDR3aa: CASSLTESYEQYF; abundance: .; j_gene: TRBJ2-7; d_gene: .; v_gene: TRBV28